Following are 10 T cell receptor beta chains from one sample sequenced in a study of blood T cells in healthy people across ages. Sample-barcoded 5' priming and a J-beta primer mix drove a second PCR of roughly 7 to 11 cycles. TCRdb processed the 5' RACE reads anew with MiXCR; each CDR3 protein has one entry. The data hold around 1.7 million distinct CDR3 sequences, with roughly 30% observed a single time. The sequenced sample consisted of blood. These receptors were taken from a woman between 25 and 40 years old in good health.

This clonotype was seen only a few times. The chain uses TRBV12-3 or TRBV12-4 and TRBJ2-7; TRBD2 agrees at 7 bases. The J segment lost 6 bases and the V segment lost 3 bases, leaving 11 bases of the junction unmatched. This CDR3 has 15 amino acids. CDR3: CASSFPSGTNPEQYF. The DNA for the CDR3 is TGTGCCAGCAGTTTCCCGAGCGGGACCAACCCCGAGCAGTACTTC.

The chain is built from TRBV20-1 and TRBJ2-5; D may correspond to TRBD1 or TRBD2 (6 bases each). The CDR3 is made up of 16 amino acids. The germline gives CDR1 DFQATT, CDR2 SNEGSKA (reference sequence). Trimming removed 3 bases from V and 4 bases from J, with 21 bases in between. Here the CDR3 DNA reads TGCAGTGCTAGTCGACCGGGCGGGAAGGGGGGAGAGACCCAGTACTTC. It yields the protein CSASRPGGKGGETQYF.

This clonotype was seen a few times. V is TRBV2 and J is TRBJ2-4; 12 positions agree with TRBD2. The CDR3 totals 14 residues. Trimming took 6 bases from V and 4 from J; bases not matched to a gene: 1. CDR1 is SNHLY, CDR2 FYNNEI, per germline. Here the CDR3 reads CASSGLAGKNIQYF. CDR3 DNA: TGTGCCAGCAGCGGACTAGCGGGGAAAAACATTCAGTACTTC.

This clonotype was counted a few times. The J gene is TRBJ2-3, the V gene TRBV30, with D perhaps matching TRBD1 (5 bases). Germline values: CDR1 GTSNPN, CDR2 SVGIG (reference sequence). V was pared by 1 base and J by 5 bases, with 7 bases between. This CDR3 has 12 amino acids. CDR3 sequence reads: CAWSARGDTQYF. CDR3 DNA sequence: TGTGCCTGGAGTGCAAGGGGAGATACGCAGTATTTT. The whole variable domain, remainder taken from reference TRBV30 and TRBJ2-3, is SQTIHQWPATLVQPVGSPLSLECTVEGTSNPNLYWYRQAAGRGLQLLFYSVGIGQISSEVPQNLSASRPQDRQFILSSKKLLLSDSGFYLCAWSARGDTQYFGPGTRLTVL.

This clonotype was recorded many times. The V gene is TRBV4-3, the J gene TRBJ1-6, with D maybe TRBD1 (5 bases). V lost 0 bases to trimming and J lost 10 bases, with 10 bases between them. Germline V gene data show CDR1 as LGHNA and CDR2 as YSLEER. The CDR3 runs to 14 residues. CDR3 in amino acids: CASSQDAKGSPLHF. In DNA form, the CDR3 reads TGCGCCAGCAGCCAAGATGCGAAGGGGTCACCCCTCCACTTT.

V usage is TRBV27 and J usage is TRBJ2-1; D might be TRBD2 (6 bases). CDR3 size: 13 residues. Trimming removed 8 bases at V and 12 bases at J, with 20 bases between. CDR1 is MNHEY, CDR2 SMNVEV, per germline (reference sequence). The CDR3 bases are TGTGCCAGCGGTGAGACCCGGGACTCACGGCAGTTCTTC. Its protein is CASGETRDSRQFF.

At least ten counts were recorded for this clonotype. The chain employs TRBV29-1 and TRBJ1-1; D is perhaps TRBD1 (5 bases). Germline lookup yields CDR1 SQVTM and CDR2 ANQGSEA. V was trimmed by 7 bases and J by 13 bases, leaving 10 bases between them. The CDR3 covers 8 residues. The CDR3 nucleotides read TGCAGCGCGGAGGGGCGTTTCTTT. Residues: CSAEGRFF.

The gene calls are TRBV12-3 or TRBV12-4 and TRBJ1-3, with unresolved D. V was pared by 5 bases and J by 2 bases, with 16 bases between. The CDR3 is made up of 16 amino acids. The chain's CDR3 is CASSPSESNTGNTIYF. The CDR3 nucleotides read TGTGCCAGCAGTCCCTCAGAGTCTAACACTGGAAACACCATATATTTT.

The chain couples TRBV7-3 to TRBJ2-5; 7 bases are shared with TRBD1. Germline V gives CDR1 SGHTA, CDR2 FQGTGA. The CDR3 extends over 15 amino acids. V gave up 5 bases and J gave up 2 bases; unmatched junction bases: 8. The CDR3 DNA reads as TGTGCCAGCAGCACCGGACAGGCGGAACAAGAGACCCAGTACTTC. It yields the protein CASSTGQAEQETQYF. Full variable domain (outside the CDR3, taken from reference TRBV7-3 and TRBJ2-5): GAGVSQTPSNKVTEKGKYVELRCDPISGHTALYWYRQSLGQGPEFLIYFQGTGAADDSGLPNDRFFAVRPEGSVSTLKIQRTERGDSAVYLCASSTGQAEQETQYFGPGTRLLVL.

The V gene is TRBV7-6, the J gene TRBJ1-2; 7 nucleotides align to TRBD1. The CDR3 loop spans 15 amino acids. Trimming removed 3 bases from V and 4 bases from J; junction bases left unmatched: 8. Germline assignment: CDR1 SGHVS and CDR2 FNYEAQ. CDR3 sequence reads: CASSLAPGQSYGYTF. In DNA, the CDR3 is TGTGCCAGCAGCTTGGCCCCGGGACAGAGCTATGGCTACACCTTC. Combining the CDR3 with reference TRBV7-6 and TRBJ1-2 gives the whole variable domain GAGVSQSPRYKVTKRGQDVALRCDPISGHVSLYWYRQALGQGPEFLTYFNYEAQQDKSGLPNDRFSAERPEGSISTLTIQRTEQRDSAMYRCASSLAPGQSYGYTFGSGTRLTVV.